What follows is one T cell receptor (beta chain) and its context. Its antigen is as yet unknown. The sample is drawn from a study of cytomegalovirus exposure and HLA in healthy donors. Germline trimming cut 4 bases from V and 5 bases from J; bases unmatched to any gene: 11. The CDR3 covers 15 residues. Germline assignment: CDR1 SGHNT and CDR2 YYREEE (reference sequence). General study points: Previous analysis showed most TCR beta V segments were productive about 90% or about 30% of the time. It is likely that the observed cluster of highly shared sequence variants was a sequencing artifact.

This PCR relied on a set of 60 Vbeta primers and 13 Jbeta primers. Sequencing used immunoSEQ multiplex PCR; TCRdb keeps in-frame clones, though not all of them. The table lists about 140,000 clones, about three fifths of them singletons. The donors (healthy individuals) were bone marrow donors. Sequences were obtained from PBMCs. This rearrangement joins TRBV5-4 to TRBJ1-1; 7 bases agree with TRBD1. This clonotype was sampled from a male donor in good health and CMV-seronegative. CDR3 nucleotide sequence: TGTGCCAGCAGCCCGGGACAGCCTTTAAAAACTGAAGCTTTCTTT. Protein sequence: CASSPGQPLKTEAFF. The full variable domain, rest sourced from reference TRBV5-4 and TRBJ1-1, is ETGVTQSPTHLIKTRGQQVTLRCSSQSGHNTVSWYQQALGQGPQFIFQYYREEENGRGNFPPRFSGLQFPNYSSELNVNALELDDSALYLCASSPGQPLKTEAFFGQGTRLTVV.